This entry lists 11 T cell receptor beta chains sequenced from one sample in a study of cytomegalovirus exposure and HLA in healthy donors. 13 Jbeta primers and 60 Vbeta primers were used for the PCR. Method: immunoSEQ multiplex PCR; TCRdb's copy keeps in-frame clones and lacks some. The table lists 89,000 or so clones, more than 70% of them singletons. The sequenced sample was PBMCs. Receptor source: a man in his late teens or twenties in good health and CMV-seropositive.

The chain uses TRBV7-8 and TRBJ1-1; no definite D call. With 4 bases removed from V and 3 bases from J, the gap between germline ends came to 15 bases. The CDR3 loop spans 15 amino acids. CDR1 SGHVS and CDR2 FQNEAQ come from the germline V gene. CDR3 bases: TGTGCCAGCAGCTCTAACCGGAGGGTTGACACTGAAGCTTTCTTT. It encodes CASSSNRRVDTEAFF.

This clone was counted only a few times. The chain joins TRBV4-1 to TRBJ2-3; TRBD2 is a possible D gene (7 bases). The V end was cut by 1 base, the J end by 6 bases, with 14 bases between. CDR1 and CDR2 (germline): MGHRA, YSYEKL. The CDR3 loop spans 15 amino acids. CDR3 sequence (DNA): TGCGCCAGCAGCCAAGGGCCGGGGGGCGGTGATACGCAGTATTTT. Its translation: CASSQGPGGGDTQYF.

The CDR3 DNA follows: TGTGCCAGCAGGGTACTGGTCGGGAGGGATACTGCTCGGGAGCAGTTCTTC. Its translation: CASRVLVGRDTAREQFF. The chain recombines TRBV2 with TRBJ2-1; 8 nucleotides align to TRBD2. Germline values: CDR1 SNHLY, CDR2 FYNNEI. This CDR3 is 17 amino acids long. With V trimmed by 6 bases and J by 10 bases, 20 bases remained unmatched.

This clone occurred a few times. This sequence joins TRBV5-6 and TRBJ1-1; tentative D call: TRBD1 (6 bases). Germline loops: CDR1 SGHDT, CDR2 YYEEEE. The CDR3 sequence is 15 residues long. The V gene lost 4 bases and the J gene lost 0 bases, with 13 bases spanning the gap. DNA of the CDR3: TGTGCCAGCAGCCAAACGGACAGATTGAACACTGAAGCTTTCTTT. Its protein product is CASSQTDRLNTEAFF.

This clone has just a few counts. The chain recombines TRBV13 with TRBJ2-7; TRBD1 might be the D (6 bases). CDR3 length equals 14 residues. Germline loops: CDR1 PRHDT, CDR2 FYEKMQ (reference sequence). V dropped 4 bases and J dropped 5 bases, with 15 bases sitting between them. This CDR3 is CASSWGRGRDEQYF. CDR3 nucleotides: TGTGCCAGCAGCTGGGGGCGAGGGAGAGACGAGCAGTACTTC.

This chain connects TRBV7-2 to TRBJ1-2, with 9 bases identical to TRBD1. This CDR3 is built from 15 residues. Per germline, CDR1 SGHTA and CDR2 FQGNSA. Trimming cost V 1 base and J 3 bases; bases outside gene matches: 3. CDR3 bases: TGTGCCAGCAGCTTAGGGGACAGGGCGTACTATGGCTACACCTTC. This encodes CASSLGDRAYYGYTF.

This clone was counted a few times. The genes are TRBV4-1 and TRBJ2-7; 13 nucleotides match TRBD2. Germline V gene lookup returns CDR1 MGHRA and CDR2 YSYEKL. Trimming cost V 5 bases and J 2 bases; bases outside gene matches: 9. This CDR3 contains 17 residues. The CDR3 protein is CASSSQTSGGLAYEQYF. Written as DNA, the CDR3 is TGCGCCAGCAGCTCTCAGACTAGCGGGGGGCTAGCCTACGAGCAGTACTTC.

As DNA, the CDR3 is TGCGCCAGCAGCTTGGGTCCGGGACAGGGAGCGGCCCCCAAGTTCTTC. Protein sequence: CASSLGPGQGAAPKFF. The chain combines TRBV5-1 with TRBJ2-1, with 9 bases lining up with TRBD1. CDR1 and CDR2 from the germline V gene are SGHRS and YFSETQ. This CDR3 contains 16 residues. The J segment lost 14 bases and the V segment lost 0 bases, leaving 15 bases of the junction unmatched.

The rearrangement uses TRBV28 and TRBJ1-6, with D tentatively TRBD1 (6 bases). The germline gives CDR1 MDHEN, CDR2 SYDVKM. Trimming pared 4 bases from V and 4 bases from J, leaving 14 bases between. The CDR3 consists of 16 residues. In DNA form, the CDR3 reads TGTGCCAGCAGTTCGATCCAGGGGAGTTATAATTCACCCCTCCACTTT. Its translation is CASSSIQGSYNSPLHF.

This clone was seen a handful of times. The J gene is TRBJ2-3, the V gene TRBV28; no definite D call. V dropped 2 bases and J dropped 6 bases, with 6 bases sitting between them. CDR3 size: 12 residues. CDR1 is MDHEN, CDR2 SYDVKM, per germline. The CDR3 DNA reads as TGTGCCAGCAGTTTAATGCGCGATACGCAGTATTTT. This codes for CASSLMRDTQYF.

This sequence joins TRBV5-1 and TRBJ1-6, with D hard to call. The V end lost 5 bases, the J end lost 7 bases, and 10 bases lay between the germline ends. Germline loops: CDR1 SGHRS, CDR2 YFSETQ. CDR3 length: 13 amino acids. This CDR3 reads CASRVTGNSPLHF. DNA of the CDR3: TGCGCCAGCAGAGTTACCGGGAATTCACCCCTCCACTTT.